This TCR beta chain emerged from a study of T cell responses to AZD1222 COVID-19 vaccine (dated by TCRdb to the early 2020s). With regard to the full study: TCR sequencing was performed for fewer than 250 trial participants, of whom 200 to 210 were given two doses of AZD1222 and approximately 25 were given two doses of MenACWY control vaccine. Trial participants were enrolled by age into subgroups of 18-55, 56-69 and 70-plus years, and around 150, 28 and 57 TCR-sequenced participants, respectively, were included in these subgroups. Study-level results and caveats: Conclusions about previously exposed vaccinees are limited, since just six AZD1222 recipients were seropositive for SARS-CoV-2 at baseline. CD4 TCRs associated with the vaccine covered the entire spike protein, and the dominant responses were in regions 160-218 and 743-854. In the small 56-69-year group, the increase in depth fell short of significance, most likely because of low power. Most participants were white British and females outnumbered males, and the authors suggested that clonal diversity may have been underestimated. Because no samples from the day 14 peak response were available, repertoires could be characterized only after the peak T cell response. Nearly half of unique spike-specific TCRs reportedly recognized epitopes outside regions mutated in the B.1.351 and B.1.1.7 variants. A significant rise in spike-specific TCR breadth and depth was observed after two AZD1222 doses relative to day 0 and relative to MenACWY recipients.

This clone was counted a single time. What this receptor recognizes is not known. Per-base quality was not reported, and no clone a single base away is much larger than it. The CDR3 spans 15 residues, from the cysteine through the phenylalanine. The DNA shown is the 45-base CDR3, in frame from base 1. V has 1 base trimmed and J has 4 bases trimmed; junction bases matching no gene number 2. The germline V gene encodes CDR1 SGHTA and CDR2 FQGTGA. Interpreted using the paper, the time point label stands for: about 28 days (+/-7) after the second vaccine dose. Because spike-specific TCR depth and breadth did not differ between the two schedules, AZD1222 recipients who got a second dose at roughly 4 weeks were pooled with those who got a second dose at roughly 12 weeks. Vaccinee samples were obtained from the UK trials COV001 and COV002, which included a single-blind randomized controlled phase 2/3 trial of AZD1222 (ChAdOx1 nCoV-19) in healthy adults. Trial participant PBMC samples were collected at day 0 and day 28 after the second dose for TCRbeta chain sequencing.

The CDR3 regions of human TCRbeta chains were subjected to immunosequencing. In the original analysis: TCRs in the repertoires were matched against a reference library of SARS-CoV-2-specific TCRs that had been generated with the MIRA antigen-specificity platform. Breadth was defined as the fraction of unique TCRs that were SARS-CoV-2-associated, and depth was defined as the fraction of total T cells that were SARS-CoV-2-associated. Using the MIRA data, each spike-specific TCR was assigned both to the spike region to which the TCR was reactive and to a CD4 or CD8 class. Log10-transformed breadth and depth values were compared by one-way ANOVA with Sidak's multiple comparisons tests. The table was pulled from immuneACCESS by TCRdb, which kept in-frame rearrangements only. Such tables lose some clones; where checked, under half of the loss comes from unresolved V genes, and the rest has no known cause. V, J and clone size reflect that table, while D and trimming were determined from the DNA. Across this sample there are 180,000 or so clones, with about 93% seen only once. Clones ranked in the top ten supply 0.95% to 1.1% of the sample.

This specimen consisted of peripheral blood, obtained 28 days after the second AZD1222 dose. The chain joins TRBV7-3 to TRBJ2-3; 10 of the junction bases match TRBD1. This sequence originates from an adult who received the AZD1222 COVID-19 vaccine. The CDR3 here reads CASSLIGQGADTQYF. The nucleotides are TGTGCCAGCAGCTTAATCGGACAGGGGGCAGATACGCAGTATTTT.